This TCR beta chain came from a study of vaccination and CD4 T cells after COVID-19. Study details: Cellular stimulation was performed using overlapping spike peptides derived from SARS-CoV-2, HCoV-NL63, HCoV-OC43 and HCoV-229E.

The treatment is: approximately 9-day PBMC culture with coronavirus spike peptide pools or control peptides (ViraFEST assay). This clonotype showed up just a few times. Its target is unknown. The CDR3 covers 14 residues. Deletions cut 8 bases from V and 3 bases from J, with 16 bases between. CDR1 is SEHNR, CDR2 FQNEAQ, per germline (reference sequence). Once obtained from cultured CD4+ T cells, the DNA was sequenced using the Oncomine TCR Beta short-read assay. TCRdb itself ran the PCR reads through MiXCR, one entry per CDR3 protein. The repertoire holds approximately 12,000 distinct CDR3 sequences, with approximately 60% as singletons.

This chain connects TRBV7-9 to TRBJ2-5; weak D call: TRBD1 (6 bases). The receptor was derived from a human donor who had recovered from COVID-19. Sequencing was performed on CD4+ T cells from blood, cultured in vitro, taken before SARS-CoV-2 vaccination. The CDR3 loop is CASEDTGSEETQYF. The CDR3 DNA reads TGTGCCAGCGAAGATACAGGGAGTGAAGAGACCCAGTACTTC.